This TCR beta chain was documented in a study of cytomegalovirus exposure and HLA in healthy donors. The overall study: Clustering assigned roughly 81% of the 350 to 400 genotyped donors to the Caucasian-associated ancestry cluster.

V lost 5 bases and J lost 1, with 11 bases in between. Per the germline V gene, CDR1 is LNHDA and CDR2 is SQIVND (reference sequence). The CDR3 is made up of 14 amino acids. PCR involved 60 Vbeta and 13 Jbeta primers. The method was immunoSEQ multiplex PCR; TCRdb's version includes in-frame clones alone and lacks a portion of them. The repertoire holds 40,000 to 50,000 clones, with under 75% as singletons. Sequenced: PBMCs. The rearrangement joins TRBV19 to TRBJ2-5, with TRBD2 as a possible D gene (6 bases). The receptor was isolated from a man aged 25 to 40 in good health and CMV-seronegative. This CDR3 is CASSQRLVQETQYF. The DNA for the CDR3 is TGTGCCAGTAGTCAAAGACTAGTCCAAGAGACCCAGTACTTC.